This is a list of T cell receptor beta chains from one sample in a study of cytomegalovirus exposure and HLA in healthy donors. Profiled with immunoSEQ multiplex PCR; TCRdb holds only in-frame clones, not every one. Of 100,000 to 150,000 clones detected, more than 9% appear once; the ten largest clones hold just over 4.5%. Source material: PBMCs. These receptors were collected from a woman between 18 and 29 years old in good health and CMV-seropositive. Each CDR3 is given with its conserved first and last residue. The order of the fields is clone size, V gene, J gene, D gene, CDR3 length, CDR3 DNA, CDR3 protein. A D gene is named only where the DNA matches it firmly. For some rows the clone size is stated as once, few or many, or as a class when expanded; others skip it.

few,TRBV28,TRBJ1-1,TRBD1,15,TGTGCCAGCAGTCCTAACCAGGGGGTGAACACTGAAGCTTTCTTT,CASSPNQGVNTEAFF
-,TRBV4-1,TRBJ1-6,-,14,TGCGCCAGCAGTGGGGCACAGGGCAATTCACCCCTCCACTTT,CASSGAQGNSPLHF
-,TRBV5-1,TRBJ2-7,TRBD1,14,TGCGCCAGCAGCCGGGACAGGTCCGCCTACGAGCAGTACTTC,CASSRDRSAYEQYF
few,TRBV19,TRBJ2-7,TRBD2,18,TGTGCCAGTAGTATAGAGGGAACTAGCGGAGGTCCGGCATACGAGCAGTACTTC,CASSIEGTSGGPAYEQYF
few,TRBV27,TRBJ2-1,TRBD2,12,TGTGCCACCAGCGGGAGCGGGGATGAGCAGTTCTTC,CATSGSGDEQFF
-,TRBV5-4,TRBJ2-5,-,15,TGTGCCAGCAGCCCAGGTGGGCGGGCCCAAGAGACCCAGTACTTC,CASSPGGRAQETQYF
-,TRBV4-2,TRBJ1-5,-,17,TGTGCCAGCAGCCAAGATCTTTTTGCCGGGAACAATCAGCCCCAGCATTTT,CASSQDLFAGNNQPQHF
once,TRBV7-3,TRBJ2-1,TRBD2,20,TGTGCCAGCAGCGAGGGACTAGCGGGACGTTCCCTTAACTCCTACAATGAGCAGTTCTTC,CASSEGLAGRSLNSYNEQFF
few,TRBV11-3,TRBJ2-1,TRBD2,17,TGTGCCAGCAGCCCACGACTAGCGGCTTCCTCCTACAATGAGCAGTTCTTC,CASSPRLAASSYNEQFF
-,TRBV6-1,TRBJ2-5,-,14,TGTGCCAGCAGTCCCATAGCCCGAGGGGAGACCCAGTACTTC,CASSPIARGETQYF
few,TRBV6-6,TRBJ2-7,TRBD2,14,TGTGCCAGCCAACTAGGGGCCGGGGGGTACGAGCAGTACTTC,CASQLGAGGYEQYF
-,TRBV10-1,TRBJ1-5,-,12,TGCGCCAGCCGACGGGGGAGTTTGCCCCAGCATTTT,CASRRGSLPQHF
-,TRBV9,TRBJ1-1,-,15,TGTGCCAGCAGCGTATGGGGGCAGGGGAACACTGAAGCTTTCTTT,CASSVWGQGNTEAFF
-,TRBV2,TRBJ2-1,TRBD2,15,TGTGCCAGCAGTGTACGCGGGAGGGATTACAATGAGCAGTTCTTC,CASSVRGRDYNEQFF
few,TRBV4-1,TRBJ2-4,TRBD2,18,TGCGCCAGCAGCCAAGGCCTCGCGGGGGGACTAGCCAAAAACATTCAGTACTTC,CASSQGLAGGLAKNIQYF
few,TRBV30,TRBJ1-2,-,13,TGTGCCTGGACACAAGTCTTTAACTATGGCTACACCTTC,CAWTQVFNYGYTF
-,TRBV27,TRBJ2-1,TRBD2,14,TGTGCCAGCAGCTCCAGCGGGATCACTGGTGAGCAGTTCTTC,CASSSSGITGEQFF
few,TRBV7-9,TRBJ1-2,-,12,TGTGCCAGCAGCTCCCGGGAGAGCGGCTACACCTTC,CASSSRESGYTF
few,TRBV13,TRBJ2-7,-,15,TGTGCCAGCAGCTTTATCTCTAGCGCAAGCTACGAGCAGTACTTC,CASSFISSASYEQYF
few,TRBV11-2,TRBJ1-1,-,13,TGTGCCAGCAGCTTCTCAGAGAACACTGAAGCTTTCTTT,CASSFSENTEAFF
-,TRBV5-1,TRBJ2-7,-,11,TGCGCCAGCAAGGGGGGGCACGAGCAGTACTTC,CASKGGHEQYF
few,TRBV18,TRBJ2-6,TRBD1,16,TGTGCCACCAGGGACAGGGGAAACTCTGGGGCCAACGTCCTGACTTTC,CATRDRGNSGANVLTF
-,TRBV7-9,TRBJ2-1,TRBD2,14,TGTGCCAGCAGCTTACTAGCGGGAGCGAATGAGCAGTTCTTC,CASSLLAGANEQFF
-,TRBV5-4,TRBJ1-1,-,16,TGTGCCAGCAGCTTGGCGGGGGAGTTGGTTTCGGTTGAAGCTTTCTTT,CASSLAGELVSVEAFF
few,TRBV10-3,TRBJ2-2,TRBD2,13,TGTGCCACAGGGACTAGCGGCACCGGGGAGCTGTTTTTT,CATGTSGTGELFF
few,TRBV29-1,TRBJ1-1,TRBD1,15,TGCAGCGTTGAAGGGACGACAGGGAAGAACACTGAAGCTTTCTTT,CSVEGTTGKNTEAFF
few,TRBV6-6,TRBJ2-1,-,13,TGTGCCAGCAGGGGAATACAGGGTCAAGAGCAGTTCTTC,CASRGIQGQEQFF
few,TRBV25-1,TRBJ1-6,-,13,TGTGCCAGCAGTGAACAGGGAAATTCACCCCTCCACTTT,CASSEQGNSPLHF
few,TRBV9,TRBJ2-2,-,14,TGTGCCAGCAGCGTAGTAGGAGGTGTCGGGGAGCTGTTTTTT,CASSVVGGVGELFF
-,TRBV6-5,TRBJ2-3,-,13,TGTGCCAGCACCCCCCCCTCGGCAGATACGCAGTATTTT,CASTPPSADTQYF
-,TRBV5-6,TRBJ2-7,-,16,TGTGCCAGCAGCTTGGGTGTATCCGGAGCAAAGTACGAGCAGTACTTC,CASSLGVSGAKYEQYF
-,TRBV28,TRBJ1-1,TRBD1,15,TGTGCCAGCAGTTTTGCCGACAGGGGGCTTACTGAAGCTTTCTTT,CASSFADRGLTEAFF
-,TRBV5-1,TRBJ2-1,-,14,TGCGCCAGCAGGTACGATGCCGCGGTTTTTGAGCAGTTCTTC,CASRYDAAVFEQFF
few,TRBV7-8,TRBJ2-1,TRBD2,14,TGTGCCAGCAGTTCCCGAGGGACTAGCAATGAGCAGTTCTTC,CASSSRGTSNEQFF
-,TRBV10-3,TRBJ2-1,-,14,TGTGCCATCAGTGAGTCGACAAATGTCAATGAGCAGTTCTTC,CAISESTNVNEQFF
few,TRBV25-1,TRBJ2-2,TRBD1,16,TGTGCCAGCAGTGGGCAAGGGACAGGGAACCCCGGGGAGCTGTTTTTT,CASSGQGTGNPGELFF
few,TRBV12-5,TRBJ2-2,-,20,TGTGCTAGTGGTTTCTCCCTATCACCGGCAGCAGGGGGGCACACCGGGGAGCTGTTTTTT,CASGFSLSPAAGGHTGELFF
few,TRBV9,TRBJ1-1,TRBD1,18,TGTGCCAGCAGCGTAGATCCGAACAGGGGGCTTCAAAGCACTGAAGCTTTCTTT,CASSVDPNRGLQSTEAFF
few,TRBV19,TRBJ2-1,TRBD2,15,TGTGCCAGTAGTATAGGACTAGCGGTCTACAATGAGCAGTTCTTC,CASSIGLAVYNEQFF
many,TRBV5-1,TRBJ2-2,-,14,TGCGCCAGCAGCCCGGACACGAACACCGGGGAGCTGTTTTTT,CASSPDTNTGELFF
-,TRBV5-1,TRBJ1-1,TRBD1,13,TGCGCCAGCAGCCCCATGGACAGGCCAGAAGCTTTCTTT,CASSPMDRPEAFF
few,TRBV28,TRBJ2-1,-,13,TGTGCCAGCAGTTTAGGGCGGGTAAATGAGCAGTTCTTC,CASSLGRVNEQFF
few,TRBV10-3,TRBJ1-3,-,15,TGTGCCATCAGTGCCCCCTCGCAGACAGGAAACACCATATATTTT,CAISAPSQTGNTIYF